The present T cell receptor beta chain was sequenced within a study of fetal regulatory T cell absence and autoimmunity. Points from the study as a whole: Some top pancreas TCR clones were over 80-fold enriched versus cord blood. In IPEX, the enrichment was taken to support antigen-driven autoimmunity before birth.

This clone appeared a single time. No antigen is known for it. Trimming at V came to 5 bases and at J to 5 bases, leaving 7 bases not matched to a gene. CDR1 is MNHEY and CDR2 is SMNVEV in the germline V gene (reference sequence). There are 15 residues in the CDR3. Method: immunoSEQ multiplex PCR; TCRdb's copy keeps in-frame clones and lacks some. Among 45,000 to 50,000 clones listed, around 83% were seen once. The clonotype was recovered from a newborn boy with IPEX syndrome. Material for sequencing was cord blood. The chain links TRBV27 to TRBJ2-3, with TRBD2 matching 10 bases. The CDR3 here is CASSPSGRAQDTQYF. CDR3 nucleotide sequence: TGTGCCAGCAGTCCCAGCGGGAGGGCCCAAGATACGCAGTATTTT.